This T cell receptor (beta chain) was captured by sequencing in a study of T cells after posttransplantation cyclophosphamide. Findings and limits, study-wide: TRB clonality was highly associated with recipient CMV seropositivity and reactivation. Donor CD8+ memory clones often dominated recipient blood repertoires at later times. Skin or GI-infiltrating T cells shared few TRB sequences with blood.

This clone was counted between two and nine times. Antigen: not known. Only in-frame clones appear in the TCRdb table, and some are missing; sequencing was by immunoSEQ multiplex PCR. The table lists 25,000 to 35,000 clones, no singletons, with 2.7% in the top ten. V shed 4 bases, J shed 4 bases, and the junction held 5 bases outside the gene matches. Per the germline V gene, CDR1 is SQVTM and CDR2 is ANQGSEA. The CDR3 totals 15 residues. Peripheral blood was collected from the related graft donor on the marrow donation day. The TCR originated in a woman in her sixties in good health, CMV-negative, and a related stem cell transplant donor. The V gene is TRBV29-1, the J gene TRBJ2-2; 11 bases line up with TRBD2. The sample was PBMCs. The CDR3 region has the DNA TGCAGCGTTGTAGCGGGGGGGCCCAGCACCGGGGAGCTGTTTTTT. Translation: CSVVAGGPSTGELFF.